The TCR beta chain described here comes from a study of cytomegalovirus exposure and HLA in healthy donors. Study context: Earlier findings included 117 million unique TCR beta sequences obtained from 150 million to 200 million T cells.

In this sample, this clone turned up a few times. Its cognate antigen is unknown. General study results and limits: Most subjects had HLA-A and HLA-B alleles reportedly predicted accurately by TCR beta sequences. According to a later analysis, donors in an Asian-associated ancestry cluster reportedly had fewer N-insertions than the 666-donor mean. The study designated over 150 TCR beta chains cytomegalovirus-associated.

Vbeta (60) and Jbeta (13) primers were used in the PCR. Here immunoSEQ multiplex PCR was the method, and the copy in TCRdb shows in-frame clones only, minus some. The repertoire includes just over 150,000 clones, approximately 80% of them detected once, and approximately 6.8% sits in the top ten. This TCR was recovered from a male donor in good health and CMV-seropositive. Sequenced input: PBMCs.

In DNA, the CDR3 is TGTGCCTCGGGACAGATTTATAGCAATCAGCCCCAGCATTTT. This sequence encodes CASGQIYSNQPQHF. The chain is built from TRBV28 and TRBJ1-5; 7 nucleotides align to TRBD1. The germline CDR1 and CDR2 sequences are MDHEN and SYDVKM. Trimming cost V 11 bases and J 0 bases; bases outside gene matches: 7. The CDR3 runs 14 residues.